The text below deals with one T cell receptor beta chain. The antigen it recognizes is unknown. The run used a NextSeq 550. The Human TCR Profiling Kit (MiLaboratory) was used to prepare UMI-labeled 5' RACE TRB cDNA libraries. The full amount of extracted RNA was used for cDNA synthesis, and the full amount of resulting cDNA was used for PCR amplification. Libraries were prepared in parallel with an identical number of PCR cycles. In the original analysis: With a requirement of at least two reads per UMI, MIGEC and MiXCR extracted about 56,000 +/- 9,600 unique UMI-labeled TRB cDNA molecules per library. On average, around 40,000 +/- 10,000 functional in-frame TRB CDR3 nucleotide clonotypes lacking stop codons were found per library. After each sample was downsampled to 5000 UMI-labeled TRB molecules, VDJtools was used to calculate diversity metrics such as normalized Shannon-Wiener and Chao1. For the central five CDR3 residues, VDJtools calculated physicochemical properties weighted by clonotype size, namely interaction energy, strength, volume and Kidera factor 4. TCRdb reprocessed the reads, reporting each CDR3 protein sequence once and no DNA. The V and J calls were determined by TCRdb, not by the authors. The sample table includes fewer than 90,000 distinct CDR3 sequences. Approximately 0.58% of the sample goes to the ten largest clones.

The record originates from a study of CXCR3-negative and CXCR3-positive naive CD8 T cells (dated by TCRdb to between 2018 and 2020). Concerning the study at large: In total, 130 million to 150 million TRB reads were obtained, or roughly 1.5 +/- 0.3 million reads per library. Diversity and physicochemical repertoire analyses were performed on about a dozen donors pooled from two independent experiments. TRBV-TRBJ cluster analysis included naive subsets from several donors and memory cells from 3 donors.

For each CD8+ T cell subset, flow sorting was done in triplicate, and roughly 310,000 cells per subset went directly into RLT lysis buffer. Naive CD8+ T cells were defined stringently as CD45RO-CCR7+CD27+CD95- to exclude memory contaminants. Standard density gradient centrifugation was used to isolate peripheral blood mononuclear cells from buffy coats. Naive CXCR3-negative and CXCR3-positive CD8+ T cells were flow-sorted using a FACSAria III. Total RNA was extracted from sorted cells with an RNeasy Mini Kit. The study at large found these results: Because surface CD5, which is linked to self-reactivity in mice, was comparable between the naive subsets, TCR interaction strength was also inferred from TRB CDR3 physicochemical properties. Repertoire diversity was comparably high in both naive subsets but much lower in memory CD8+ T cells. Compared with CXCR3-negative naive cells, CXCR3-positive naive cells had TRB CDR3s with higher hydrophobicity (lower Kidera factor 4), lower energy, and higher strength and volume indices. Within the same donor, TRBV-TRBJ usage looked similar between naive CXCR3-negative and CXCR3-positive cells, but memory cells had distinct patterns. Freshly isolated PBMCs were used for most assays because CXCR3 expression partially decreased after cryopreservation.

Including cysteine and phenylalanine, the CDR3 has 15 amino acids. No DNA sequence is on record. CDR1 and CDR2, per the germline V gene, are MDHEN and SYDVKM. What was sequenced was naive CXCR3+ CD8+ T cells from blood. The cell subset or site label on this specimen signifies: CD45RO-CCR7+CD27+CD95- naive CD8+ T cells expressing CXCR3 (TNR3+). The sequence is built from TRBV28 and TRBJ2-7; the TCRdb D gene call, TRBD1, has no DNA to confirm it. The sequence was collected from a human donor in good health. Some clones in this sample may be carry-over from other donors' samples. For the CDR3, the sequence is CASSPAPGQGYEQYF.